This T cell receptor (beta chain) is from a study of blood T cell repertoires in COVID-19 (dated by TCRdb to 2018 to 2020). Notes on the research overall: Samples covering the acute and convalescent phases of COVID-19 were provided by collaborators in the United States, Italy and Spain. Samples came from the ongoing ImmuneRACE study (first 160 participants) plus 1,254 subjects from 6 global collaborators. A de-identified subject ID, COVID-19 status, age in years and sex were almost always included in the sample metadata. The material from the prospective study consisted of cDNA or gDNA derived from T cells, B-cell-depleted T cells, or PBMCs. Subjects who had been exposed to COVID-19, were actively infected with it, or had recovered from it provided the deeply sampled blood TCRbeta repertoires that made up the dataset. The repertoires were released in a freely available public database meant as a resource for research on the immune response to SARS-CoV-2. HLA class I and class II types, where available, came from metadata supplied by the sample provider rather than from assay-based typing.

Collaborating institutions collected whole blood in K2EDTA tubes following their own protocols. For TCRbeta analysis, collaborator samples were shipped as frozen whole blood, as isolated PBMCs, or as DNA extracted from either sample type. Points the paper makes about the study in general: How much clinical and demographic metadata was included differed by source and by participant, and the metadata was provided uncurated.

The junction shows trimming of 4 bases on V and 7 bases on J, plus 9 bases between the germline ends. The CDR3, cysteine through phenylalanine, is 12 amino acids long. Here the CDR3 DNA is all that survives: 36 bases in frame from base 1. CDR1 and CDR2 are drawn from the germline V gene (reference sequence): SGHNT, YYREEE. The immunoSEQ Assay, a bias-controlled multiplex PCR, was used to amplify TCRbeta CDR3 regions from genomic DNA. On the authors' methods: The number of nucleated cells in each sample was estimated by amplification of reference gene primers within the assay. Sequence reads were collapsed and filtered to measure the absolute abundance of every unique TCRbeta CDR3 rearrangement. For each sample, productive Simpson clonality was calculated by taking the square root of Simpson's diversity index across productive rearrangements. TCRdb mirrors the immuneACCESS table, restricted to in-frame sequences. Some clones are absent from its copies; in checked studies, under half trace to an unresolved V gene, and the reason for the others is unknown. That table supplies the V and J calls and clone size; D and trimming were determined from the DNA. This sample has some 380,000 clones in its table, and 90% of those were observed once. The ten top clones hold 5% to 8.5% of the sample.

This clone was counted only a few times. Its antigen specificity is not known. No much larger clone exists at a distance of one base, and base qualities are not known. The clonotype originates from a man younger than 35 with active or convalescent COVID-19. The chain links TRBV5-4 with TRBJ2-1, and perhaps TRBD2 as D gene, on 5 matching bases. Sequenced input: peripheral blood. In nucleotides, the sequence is TGTGCCAGCAGCCAACGGGGTAATGAGCAGTTCTTC. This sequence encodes CASSQRGNEQFF.